At least ten counts were recorded for the clone carrying this T cell receptor beta chain. Its antigen is not known. TCRdb reprocessed the RT-PCR reads via MiXCR and lists one record per CDR3 protein. The sample lists 500,000 or so distinct CDR3 sequences, about 15% occurring once. The record originates from a study of response to subunit inactivated influenza vaccine. General study findings and limits: Authors suggested each seasonal flu vaccination may recruit only limited numbers of new T cells.

V lost 6 bases and J lost 7; bases outside the gene matches: 10. Germline V lookup: CDR1 KGHDR, CDR2 SFDVKD. The CDR3 is made up of 16 amino acids. The sequencing here drew on CD4+ T cells sorted from PBMCs, taken 23 months after vaccination. The source of this sequence is a man between 50 and 69 years old who received an inactivated influenza vaccine. The chain has TRBV24-1 and TRBJ2-1, with 11 bases aligning to TRBD2. The CDR3 region is CATSSLAGGPWNEQFF. CDR3 in DNA: TGTGCCACCAGTTCTTTAGCGGGAGGGCCGTGGAATGAGCAGTTCTTC.